The 5 T cell receptor beta chains below all came from one sample that was sequenced in a study of PD-1 blockade in classical Hodgkin lymphoma. TCRdb's copy holds only in-frame clones and misses some; the assay was immunoSEQ multiplex PCR. The data show about 18,000 clones, around 75% seen once. Brentuximab vedotin exposure varied among the patients, all of whom had relapsed after autologous stem cell transplantation. The starting material was peripheral blood mononuclear cells (PBMCs), obtained before the second cycle of nivolumab. All receptors come from a human donor with classical Hodgkin lymphoma.

V usage is TRBV30 and J usage is TRBJ1-6; the match to TRBD1 covers 7 bases. This CDR3 has 14 residues. With 4 bases clipped from V and 7 bases from J, the junction kept 7 bases outside the gene matches. CDR1 and CDR2 from the germline V gene are GTSNPN and SVGIG (reference sequence). CDR3 coding DNA: TGTGCCTGGACGTATGGGACAGCCAATTCACCCCTCCACTTT. It translates to CAWTYGTANSPLHF.

In regard to this clone: Mismatch with germline at one junction end may stem from a read error. This chain connects TRBV18 to TRBJ2-5; a possible D gene is TRBD1 (5 bases). The germline V gene encodes CDR1 KGHSH and CDR2 LQKENI. The CDR3 runs to 14 residues. DNA for the CDR3: TGTGCCAGCTCTCCACAGGACCCCCCGGCCACCCAGTACTTC. This codes for CASSPQDPPATQYF. Combining the CDR3 with reference TRBV18 and TRBJ2-5 gives the whole variable domain NAGVMQNPRHLVRRRGQEARLRCSPMKGHSHVYWYRQLPEEGLKFMVYLQKENIIDESGMPKERFSAEFPKEGPSILRIQQVVRGDSAAYFCASSPQDPPATQYFGPGTRLLVL.

The V and J genes are TRBV6-4 and TRBJ1-6; the match to TRBD1 covers 9 bases. This CDR3 comprises 15 residues. The V gene's germline CDR1 is MRHNA and CDR2 SNTAGT. After removal of 0 bases from V and 7 bases from J, the junction contained 1 base not matched to a gene. CDR3 DNA sequence: TGTGCCAGCAGTGACTCCGGGACAGGGAATTCACCCCTCCACTTT. Translation gives CASSDSGTGNSPLHF.

This rearrangement joins TRBV10-3 to TRBJ2-7; 10 nucleotides align to TRBD1. The V gene end was trimmed by 5 bases and the J gene end by 4 bases; junction bases not matched to a gene: 5. The CDR3 has 14 amino acids. Per germline, CDR1 ENHRY and CDR2 SYGVKD. The chain's CDR3 is CAISSTGQGYEQYF. For the CDR3, the DNA is TGTGCCATCAGTTCTACGGGACAGGGGTACGAGCAGTACTTC.

This chain's CDR3 is CASSVNTEAFF. CDR3 DNA sequence: TGTGCCAGCTCCGTGAACACTGAAGCTTTCTTT. The V gene is TRBV28, the J gene TRBJ1-1, with D hard to call. Trimming removed 8 bases at V and 0 bases at J, with 4 bases between. The length of the CDR3 is 11 residues. CDR1 and CDR2 (germline): MDHEN, SYDVKM.